These 31 T cell receptor beta chains were all obtained from the same sample, sequenced in a study of cytomegalovirus exposure and HLA in healthy donors. Amplification used 60 Vbeta primers and 13 Jbeta primers. Clones were sequenced by immunoSEQ multiplex PCR, and TCRdb holds only the in-frame ones, with some missing. This sample has more than 95,000 clones; about four fifths occur once, and the top ten carry about 1.6%. The material sequenced was PBMCs. The receptors were gathered from a woman under 30 in good health and CMV-seronegative.

V and J are TRBV6-4 and TRBJ2-1, with a possible D match to TRBD2 (6 bases). The CDR3 is 15 residues long. V lost 3 bases and J 2 bases, leaving 11 bases between the germline ends. From germline, CDR1 is MRHNA and CDR2 SNTAGT. DNA for the CDR3: TGTGCCAGCAGTGATGGGTGGGGGGCCTACAATGAGCAGTTCTTC. It encodes CASSDGWGAYNEQFF.

CDR3 in DNA: TGTGCCAGCAGCAAGGGACAGGGGGGAGATCAGCCCCAGCATTTT. It yields the protein CASSKGQGGDQPQHF. The gene calls are TRBV7-9 and TRBJ1-5; 11 bases are shared with TRBD1. From germline, CDR1 is SEHNR and CDR2 FQNEAQ (reference sequence). This CDR3 has 15 amino acids. J was trimmed by 5 bases and V by 5 bases; bases with no gene match: 5. Together with reference TRBV7-9 and TRBJ1-5, the CDR3 gives the full variable domain: DTGVSQNPRHKITKRGQNVTFRCDPISEHNRLYWYRQTLGQGPEFLTYFQNEAQLEKSRLLSDRFSAERPKGSFSTLEIQRTEQGDSAMYLCASSKGQGGDQPQHFGDGTRLSIL.

This chain joins TRBV7-2 and TRBJ1-4; D unresolved. This CDR3 comprises 15 residues. Germline V gene lookup returns CDR1 SGHTA and CDR2 FQGNSA. Trimming stripped 1 base from V and 0 bases from J, with 6 bases between. CDR3 sequence reads: CASSLDPATNEKLFF. For the CDR3, the DNA is TGTGCCAGCAGCTTAGATCCTGCAACTAATGAAAAACTGTTTTTT.

The rearrangement uses TRBV9 and TRBJ1-6, with D possibly TRBD1 on 6 matching bases. The V end lost 0 bases, the J end lost 0 bases, and 10 bases lay between the germline ends. The CDR3 contains 17 residues. Germline values: CDR1 SGDLS, CDR2 YYNGEE. The DNA for the CDR3 is TGTGCCAGCAGCGTAGATCCAGGGGACTCCTATAATTCACCCCTCCACTTT. It translates to CASSVDPGDSYNSPLHF.

J is TRBJ1-2 and V is TRBV27; 7 bases agree with TRBD1. Trimming at V came to 6 bases and at J to 1 base, leaving 14 bases not matched to a gene. CDR3 size: 17 residues. Germline V gives CDR1 MNHEY, CDR2 SMNVEV (reference sequence). DNA of the CDR3: TGTGCCAGCAGCGAGACAGGGAACCGTGGTATTAACTATGGCTACACCTTC. It yields the protein CASSETGNRGINYGYTF.

This clone was observed once. The J gene is TRBJ2-7, the V gene TRBV30; 7 bases are shared with TRBD1. From germline, CDR1 is GTSNPN and CDR2 SVGIG (reference sequence). The V segment lost 2 bases and the J segment 10 bases; nucleotides outside the gene matches: 17. The CDR3 runs to 15 residues. CDR3 in amino acids: CAWSPGTAVVENQYF. The CDR3 DNA reads TGTGCCTGGAGTCCCGGGACAGCAGTGGTGGAAAACCAGTACTTC.

The count of this clone is one. The rearrangement joins TRBV9 to TRBJ2-1; 8 bases match TRBD2. The V and J ends lost 3 bases and 4 bases, in that order; junction bases with no gene match: 6. The CDR3 contains 15 residues. In germline, CDR1 is SGDLS, CDR2 YYNGEE. The CDR3 DNA follows: TGTGCCAGCAGCGCAAGCGGGGGCCAGTACAATGAGCAGTTCTTC. Its translation is CASSASGGQYNEQFF.

This chain links TRBV18 with TRBJ1-1; no reliable D call. V dropped 0 bases and J dropped 4 bases, with 6 bases sitting between them. In germline, CDR1 is KGHSH, CDR2 LQKENI. This CDR3 comprises 13 residues. The CDR3 protein is CASSPPAGTEAFF. CDR3 sequence (DNA): TGTGCCAGCTCACCACCCGCAGGCACTGAAGCTTTCTTT.

The rearrangement links TRBV4-1 to TRBJ1-5; D not resolved. Germline loops: CDR1 MGHRA, CDR2 YSYEKL. This CDR3 region has 14 residues. The germline V and J ends were trimmed by 1 base and 4 bases, with 8 bases remaining between them. Here the CDR3 reads CASSQAHSNQPQHF. CDR3 DNA: TGCGCCAGCAGCCAAGCACACAGTAATCAGCCCCAGCATTTT.

This clone has more than one count but fewer than ten. The rearrangement joins TRBV6-5 to TRBJ1-1; D remains ambiguous. Per the germline V gene, CDR1 is MNHEY and CDR2 is SVGAGI. Trimming removed 0 bases at V and 1 base at J, with 3 bases between. The CDR3 consists of 13 residues. The CDR3 DNA reads TGTGCCAGCAGTTACTCAGCGAACACTGAAGCTTTCTTT. This sequence encodes CASSYSANTEAFF.

This clone was recorded a few times. The rearrangement joins TRBV10-3 to TRBJ1-1; D gene unclear. The CDR3 is 16 residues long. CDR1 ENHRY and CDR2 SYGVKD come from the germline V gene. V gave up 3 bases and J gave up 2 bases, with 16 bases separating them. The CDR3 is CAISDLDREGNTEAFF. The CDR3 DNA follows: TGTGCCATCAGTGATCTTGACCGGGAGGGAAACACTGAAGCTTTCTTT.

The chain recombines TRBV7-2 with TRBJ2-1; 8 bases fit TRBD2. Unmatched junction bases numbered 2, after V lost 1 base and J lost 3 bases. The CDR3 is made up of 15 amino acids. Germline lookup yields CDR1 SGHTA and CDR2 FQGNSA. The CDR3 nucleotides read TGTGCCAGCAGCTTAGGACGGGGGGGCTACAATGAGCAGTTCTTC. Translation gives CASSLGRGGYNEQFF.

Regarding this clone: An end of the junction differs from the germline gene, which may be a read error. The chain couples TRBV7-7 to TRBJ1-1; D is unresolved. The length of the CDR3 is 13 residues. Germline CDR1 SSHAT, CDR2 FNYEAQ (reference sequence). CDR3 protein: CASSLQMNTEAFF. Written as DNA, the CDR3 is TGTGCTAGCAGCTTACAGATGAACACTGAAGCTTTCTTT.

J is TRBJ2-1 and V is TRBV7-2; D unresolved. The ends were cut back, 5 bases at V and 7 bases at J, with 9 bases in the middle. The CDR3 loop spans 12 amino acids. From germline, CDR1 is SGHTA and CDR2 FQGNSA. The CDR3 reads CASSPSVNEQFF. The CDR3 DNA is TGTGCCAGCAGCCCTTCTGTTAATGAGCAGTTCTTC.

The chain uses TRBV15 and TRBJ1-5; D perhaps matches TRBD1 (5 bases). This CDR3 contains 17 residues. Trimming removed 0 bases at V and 7 bases at J, with 19 bases between. From germline, CDR1 is LNHNV and CDR2 YYDKDF (reference sequence). The DNA for the CDR3 is TGTGCCACCAGCAGAGATTCGGGACGGGGGTCGCGGCAGCCCCAGCATTTT. Translated: CATSRDSGRGSRQPQHF.

This clone was counted once. This chain links TRBV2 with TRBJ1-1; TRBD1 matches at 7 bases. The CDR3 spans 13 residues. Unmatched junction bases numbered 2, after V lost 7 bases and J lost 0 bases. Germline-derived CDR1 and CDR2 are SNHLY and FYNNEI. For the CDR3, the DNA is TGTGCCAGCAAGGGACAGCTGAACACTGAAGCTTTCTTT. It translates to CASKGQLNTEAFF.

The V and J genes are TRBV5-1 and TRBJ2-7; TRBD1 matches at 10 bases. The V segment lost 3 bases and the J segment 5 bases; nucleotides outside the gene matches: 5. The germline CDR1 and CDR2 sequences are SGHRS and YFSETQ. The CDR3 length is 14 residues. The CDR3 nucleotides read TGCGCCAGCAGCTACCGGGACAGGGGTCACGAGCAGTACTTC. Encoded protein: CASSYRDRGHEQYF.

The chain joins TRBV7-6 to TRBJ2-7; 7 bases line up with TRBD1. Germline CDR1 SGHVS, CDR2 FNYEAQ. J was trimmed by 6 bases and V by 5 bases; bases with no gene match: 10. The CDR3 has 14 amino acids. This CDR3 reads CASSPNKGAIEQYF. CDR3 DNA: TGTGCCAGCAGCCCAAACAAGGGGGCTATCGAGCAGTACTTC.

J is TRBJ2-3 and V is TRBV5-1; D is unclear. The V end lost 3 bases, the J end lost 0 bases, and 8 bases lay between the germline ends. This CDR3 region has 14 residues. Germline V gives CDR1 SGHRS, CDR2 YFSETQ. The CDR3 coding sequence is TGCGCCAGCAGCTCACAGCCGAGCACAGATACGCAGTATTTT. Protein sequence: CASSSQPSTDTQYF.

This clone showed up just a few times. The chain employs TRBV27 and TRBJ2-1, with D possibly TRBD1 on 6 matching bases. V gave up 6 bases and J gave up 0 bases, with 12 bases separating them. This CDR3 is built from 15 residues. CDR1 MNHEY and CDR2 SMNVEV come from the germline V gene (reference sequence). CDR3 in amino acids: CASRIGQSSYNEQFF. The CDR3 DNA reads TGTGCCAGCAGGATCGGACAGAGCTCCTACAATGAGCAGTTCTTC.

The chain has TRBV6-5 and TRBJ1-1; TRBD1 agrees at 7 bases. The trim removed 6 bases at V and 0 bases at J, leaving 7 bases unmatched. Germline loops: CDR1 MNHEY, CDR2 SVGAGI. The CDR3 runs 15 residues. The DNA of the CDR3 is TGTGCCAGCAGAAACTCACAGGGGATGAACACTGAAGCTTTCTTT. Protein sequence: CASRNSQGMNTEAFF.

Turning to this clone: The sample has other DNA sequences that encode this CDR3 too. Here the CDR3 reads CASSFGQNTGELFF. CDR3 sequence (DNA): TGTGCCAGCAGCTTCGGACAAAACACCGGGGAGCTGTTTTTT. This sequence joins TRBV7-8 and TRBJ2-2; D possibly corresponds to TRBD1 (5 bases). V lost 3 bases and J lost 2, with 7 bases in between. There are 14 residues in the CDR3. Germline-derived CDR1 and CDR2 are SGHVS and FQNEAQ.

The chain employs TRBV28 and TRBJ1-2, with D possibly being TRBD1 (5 bases). Trimming took 6 bases from V and 8 from J, leaving 22 bases between them. The CDR3 totals 15 residues. Germline CDR1 reads MDHEN; CDR2 reads SYDVKM. CDR3 coding DNA: TGTGCCAGCAGCTCTGGAGCGGGTTATAGGGACGGCTACACCTTC. This translates into CASSSGAGYRDGYTF.

The CDR3 sequence: CASSQETGFSGNTIYF. The CDR3 coding sequence is TGCGCCAGCAGCCAAGAGACAGGGTTCTCTGGAAACACCATATATTTT. This chain links TRBV4-1 with TRBJ1-3; 7 bases match TRBD1. The germline V gene has CDR1 MGHRA and CDR2 YSYEKL. The junction had 2 bases not matched to a gene; V was cut back by 0 bases and J by 0 bases. This CDR3 region has 16 residues.

This rearrangement joins TRBV28 to TRBJ2-7, with D tentatively TRBD2 (6 bases). Germline assignment: CDR1 MDHEN and CDR2 SYDVKM. The V and J ends lost 3 bases and 3 bases respectively, with 12 bases between them. This CDR3 has 14 residues. The CDR3 here is CASSFFDGSYEQYF. CDR3 coding DNA: TGTGCCAGCAGTTTCTTTGACGGGAGCTACGAGCAGTACTTC.

The rearrangement uses TRBV7-8 and TRBJ1-2; no reliable D call. Deletions cut 4 bases from V and 0 bases from J, with 12 bases between. Germline V lookup: CDR1 SGHVS, CDR2 FQNEAQ. The CDR3 is 15 residues long. As DNA, the CDR3 is TGTGCCAGCAGCTCCATCTCGCGAACTAACTATGGCTACACCTTC. This gives the protein CASSSISRTNYGYTF. Using reference TRBV7-8 and TRBJ1-2 for the parts outside the CDR3, the full variable domain is GAGVSQSPRYKVAKRGQDVALRCDPISGHVSLFWYQQALGQGPEFLTYFQNEAQLDKSGLPSDRFFAERPEGSVSTLKIQRTQQEDSAVYLCASSSISRTNYGYTFGSGTRLTVV.

This rearrangement joins TRBV6-1 to TRBJ1-2; 7 nucleotides align to TRBD1. CDR1 and CDR2 from the germline V gene are MNHNS and SASEGT. The length of the CDR3 is 14 residues. J was trimmed by 6 bases and V by 2 bases; bases with no gene match: 6. The CDR3 nucleotides are TGTGCCAGCAGTGAAAGGTGGCAGGGGGATGGCTACACCTTC. Amino acids: CASSERWQGDGYTF.

This clone has a handful of counts. V and J are TRBV15 and TRBJ1-5, with D possibly matching TRBD1 (5 bases). Trimming took 8 bases from V and 0 from J, leaving 11 bases between them. Germline values: CDR1 LNHNV, CDR2 YYDKDF (reference sequence). This CDR3 spans 14 amino acids. The CDR3 sequence is CATHGGYSNQPQHF. The CDR3 region has the DNA TGTGCCACCCATGGGGGGTATAGCAATCAGCCCCAGCATTTT.

This chain links TRBV29-1 with TRBJ2-5, with unresolved D. Germline CDR1 SQVTM, CDR2 ANQGSEA. Trimming removed 3 bases from V and 7 bases from J, with 9 bases in between. CDR3 length: 11 residues. The CDR3 reads CSVEESGTQYF. The CDR3, as DNA: TGCAGCGTTGAGGAGTCGGGGACCCAGTACTTC.

The chain joins TRBV4-1 to TRBJ1-4; 11 nucleotides align to TRBD1. CDR1 is MGHRA, CDR2 YSYEKL, per germline. J gave up 7 bases and V 0 bases, and 4 bases lay outside the gene matches. The length of the CDR3 is 16 residues. The CDR3 bases are TGCGCCAGCAGCCAAGAGGACAGGGGGCAGGTTGAAAAACTGTTTTTT. The encoded protein is CASSQEDRGQVEKLFF.

This clone was counted a single time. The chain is built from TRBV9 and TRBJ1-1; D call uncertain. Trimming removed 4 bases from V and 1 base from J, with 14 bases in between. Germline V gene sequence: CDR1 SGDLS, CDR2 YYNGEE. The CDR3 sequence is 15 residues long. Here the CDR3 reads CASSHTGIGNTEAFF. CDR3 in DNA: TGTGCCAGCAGCCATACGGGGATCGGGAACACTGAAGCTTTCTTT.